This T cell receptor beta chain comes out of a study of blood T cell repertoires in COVID-19. Study-level background: Samples of COVID-19 (acute and convalescent) were obtained from the United States, Italy and Spain. Sample material is recorded as cDNA or gDNA derived from T cells, B-cell-depleted T cells, or PBMCs.

Looked up from germline, CDR1 is SNHLY and CDR2 is FYNNEI. V shed 8 bases and J shed 1 base, with 14 bases lying between them. The CDR3 extends over 14 amino acids. Original handling: Estimates of nucleated cell counts were drawn from the amplification of reference gene primers. Only in-frame clones appear in the TCRdb table, and some are missing; sequencing was by immunoSEQ multiplex PCR. V, J and clone size were drawn from that table, and D and trimming were deduced from the DNA. The sample shows about 260,000 clones, 75% to 90% of them seen only once. This clone was seen just once. The TCR was taken from a human donor in a cohort sampled during active COVID-19. The sample consisted of peripheral blood. The rearrangement links TRBV2 to TRBJ1-1; D might be TRBD1 (5 bases). The CDR3 sequence: CASDWRGENTEAFF. The CDR3 bases are TGTGCCAGCGATTGGAGGGGCGAGAACACTGAAGCTTTCTTT.